This TCR beta chain was sequenced during a study of T cell clones after liver transplantation. Study summary: Immunosuppression withdrawal was tried within 2 years after liver transplantation in this trial. Study-level findings and limits: Graft donor-reactive T cells may have migrated into the graft rather than being deleted.

The CDR3 spans 15 residues. Germline V lookup: CDR1 MDHEN, CDR2 SYDVKM. The ends were cut back, 6 bases at V and 0 bases at J, with 11 bases in the middle. Measured with immunoSEQ multiplex PCR; TCRdb has only the in-frame clones, and not every one. The sample includes 55,000 to 80,000 clones, 90% of them seen just once. Worth noting for this clone: Its antigen is unidentified.

This chain joins TRBV28 and TRBJ1-4, with TRBD1 as a possible D gene (6 bases). The TCR comes from a human donor who received a liver transplant. The sample here was CD4+ T cells from blood, taken before liver transplant. The CDR3 sequence: CASRNAGATNEKLFF. For the CDR3, the DNA is TGTGCCAGCAGAAACGCAGGGGCAACTAATGAAAAACTGTTTTTT.